The subject of this entry is one T cell receptor beta chain. A J-beta primer mix and a sample-barcoded 5' primer were used in a second PCR of about 7 to 12 cycles. TCRdb re-analysed the 5' RACE reads in MiXCR, keeping a single row per CDR3 protein. This sample has approximately 690,000 distinct CDR3 sequences, with roughly 50% found just once. The data were taken from a study of blood T cells in healthy people across ages. Looking at the study overall: T cells yielded about one barcoded beta molecule per two cells through template switching.

Roughly 9.5 milliliters of peripheral blood were drawn from each donor into EDTA-treated tubes. This clonotype was sampled from a man in his sixties in good health. What was sequenced was blood.

In DNA, the CDR3 is TGTGCCAGCAGTTCGCAGCACAGGGTGGGTCAGCCCCAGCATTTT. It is translated as CASSSQHRVGQPQHF. The rearrangement joins TRBV28 to TRBJ1-5, with D perhaps TRBD1 (6 bases). The V gene lost 4 bases and the J gene lost 6 bases, with 16 bases spanning the gap. From germline, CDR1 is MDHEN and CDR2 SYDVKM. The CDR3 consists of 15 residues. The full variable domain, completed using reference TRBV28 and TRBJ1-5, is DVKVTQSSRYLVKRTGEKVFLECVQDMDHENMFWYRQDPGLGLRLIYFSYDVKMKEKGDIPEGYSVSREKKERFSLILESASTNQTSMYLCASSSQHRVGQPQHFGDGTRLSIL.